These 32 T cell receptor beta chains came from one sample sequenced in a study of blood T cell repertoires in COVID-19. Using immunoSEQ multiplex PCR, the repertoire was profiled, and TCRdb retains in-frame clones only, with some absent. The data hold roughly 120,000 clones, with around 85% observed a single time. Sequenced: peripheral blood. The receptor source for this set is a woman of 80 years or more with COVID-19, enrolled during active disease.

The chain has TRBV6-2 or TRBV6-3 and TRBJ1-2; D is unresolved. The CDR3 length is 15 residues. Trimming shortened V by 4 bases and J by 0 bases, and 12 bases separated the two germline ends. Germline V CDR1 and CDR2: MNHEY, SVGEGT. This chain's CDR3 is CASSWSGGTNYGYTF. CDR3 nucleotide sequence: TGTGCCAGCAGTTGGAGCGGCGGAACTAACTATGGCTACACCTTC.

This clone was counted a few times. The CDR3 loop reads CATSDPTPANTGELFF. CDR3 nucleotide sequence: TGTGCCACCAGTGACCCGACTCCAGCGAACACCGGGGAGCTGTTTTTT. J is TRBJ2-2 and V is TRBV24-1, with no clear D. Germline V CDR1 and CDR2: KGHDR, SFDVKD. Trimming took 4 bases from V and 0 from J, leaving 11 bases between them. CDR3 length equals 16 residues.

The V and J genes are TRBV6-5 and TRBJ2-2; D not certain. V gave up 3 bases and J gave up 0 bases, with 8 bases separating them. Germline V gene sequence: CDR1 MNHEY, CDR2 SVGAGI. There are 15 residues in the CDR3. As DNA, the CDR3 is TGTGCCAGCAGTTATCTCAGGACGAACACCGGGGAGCTGTTTTTT. This translates into CASSYLRTNTGELFF.

The chain is built from TRBV19 and TRBJ1-1; 9 bases agree with TRBD1. CDR3 length equals 16 residues. Germline-derived CDR1 and CDR2 are LNHDA and SQIVND (reference sequence). J lost 1 base, V lost 3 bases, and 6 bases had no gene match. Here the CDR3 DNA reads TGTGCCAGTAGTATCCCCGGGACAGGGAGGAACACTGAAGCTTTCTTT. The encoded protein is CASSIPGTGRNTEAFF.

The V gene is TRBV27, the J gene TRBJ2-7, with 8 bases lining up with TRBD2. This CDR3 has 18 amino acids. Trimming cost V 0 bases and J 4 bases; bases outside gene matches: 14. Germline loops: CDR1 MNHEY, CDR2 SMNVEV (reference sequence). Written as DNA, the CDR3 is TGTGCCAGCAGTTTATCGTCCAGCGGGAGTGGAAGGATTTACGAGCAGTACTTC. This sequence encodes CASSLSSSGSGRIYEQYF.

The chain links TRBV28 to TRBJ1-1, with 7 bases fitting TRBD1. The V segment lost 6 bases and the J segment 0 bases; nucleotides outside the gene matches: 13. Germline CDR1 reads MDHEN; CDR2 reads SYDVKM. CDR3 length: 17 residues. The chain's CDR3 is CASRPRGLGWVNTEAFF. The CDR3 DNA reads as TGTGCCAGCAGACCCAGGGGGTTGGGGTGGGTGAACACTGAAGCTTTCTTT.

The chain recombines TRBV4-2 with TRBJ2-2; D is uncertain. Germline V gene data show CDR1 as LGHNA and CDR2 as YNFKEQ. The length of the CDR3 is 14 residues. Between the trimmed V and J ends, which lost 0 bases and 5 bases, there was a span of 7 bases. The CDR3, as DNA: TGTGCCAGCAGCCAAGAAGTCGGGACCGGGGAGCTGTTTTTT. Its protein product is CASSQEVGTGELFF.

The chain links TRBV27 to TRBJ2-5, with 11 bases that match TRBD1. Trimming took 4 bases from V and 4 from J; bases not matched to a gene: 2. The CDR3 has 14 residues. Germline CDR1 reads MNHEY; CDR2 reads SMNVEV (reference sequence). CDR3 in DNA: TGTGCCAGCAGTTACGGGACAGGGGGAGAGACCCAGTACTTC. Translated: CASSYGTGGETQYF.

The genes are TRBV5-1 and TRBJ2-7; D is undetermined. Germline V gene sequence: CDR1 SGHRS, CDR2 YFSETQ. Trimming pared 4 bases from V and 0 bases from J, leaving 14 bases between. The CDR3 spans 15 residues. CDR3 loop: CASSLAPVTSYEQYF. The CDR3 nucleotides read TGCGCCAGCAGCCTGGCTCCAGTCACCTCCTACGAGCAGTACTTC.

V is TRBV9 and J is TRBJ2-2, with 11 bases identical to TRBD1. There are 16 residues in the CDR3. CDR1 SGDLS and CDR2 YYNGEE come from the germline V gene. The trim removed 0 bases at V and 6 bases at J, leaving 4 bases unmatched. This chain's CDR3 is CASSVGTGGNSGELFF. The DNA of the CDR3 is TGTGCCAGCAGCGTAGGGACAGGGGGCAATTCCGGGGAGCTGTTTTTT.

The chain is built from TRBV9 and TRBJ2-7, with D tentatively TRBD1 (6 bases). Deletions cut 3 bases from V and 0 bases from J, with 10 bases between. Germline loops: CDR1 SGDLS, CDR2 YYNGEE. This CDR3 is 14 amino acids long. CDR3 residues: CASSGTASSYEQYF. DNA of the CDR3: TGTGCCAGCAGCGGGACAGCTAGCTCCTACGAGCAGTACTTC. The variable domain in full, with the rest retrieved from reference TRBV9 and TRBJ2-7, is DSGVTQTPKHLITATGQRVTLRCSPRSGDLSVYWYQQSLDQGLQFLIQYYNGEERAKGNILERFSAQQFPDLHSELNLSSLELGDSALYFCASSGTASSYEQYFGPGTRLTVT.

This rearrangement joins TRBV10-3 to TRBJ2-7; D ambiguous. The CDR3 length is 13 residues. Germline V gene sequence: CDR1 ENHRY, CDR2 SYGVKD. V was shortened by 0 bases and J by 3 bases, with 6 bases between the two germline ends. Written as DNA, the CDR3 is TGTGCCATCAGTGAGTCCCGACTCTACGAGCAGTACTTC. Translating gives CAISESRLYEQYF.

CDR3 nucleotide sequence: TGTGCCAGCAGCTTAAACAGGGATTCCTACGAGCAGTACTTC. This encodes CASSLNRDSYEQYF. The V and J genes are TRBV7-3 and TRBJ2-7, with D possibly TRBD1 on 6 matching bases. This CDR3 is 14 amino acids long. The V end was cut by 1 base, the J end by 1 base, with 8 bases between. Germline lookup yields CDR1 SGHTA and CDR2 FQGTGA. Supplemented by reference TRBV7-3 and TRBJ2-7, the full variable domain reads GAGVSQTPSNKVTEKGKYVELRCDPISGHTALYWYRQSLGQGPEFLIYFQGTGAADDSGLPNDRFFAVRPEGSVSTLKIQRTERGDSAVYLCASSLNRDSYEQYFGPGTRLTVT.

The rearrangement joins TRBV19 to TRBJ1-2; 9 nucleotides match TRBD1. Germline CDR1 LNHDA, CDR2 SQIVND (reference sequence). V was pared by 5 bases and J by 5 bases, with 6 bases of the junction left unmatched. The CDR3 consists of 14 residues. The CDR3 DNA is TGTGCCAGTAGTCCCTCGGGACAGGGTTATGGCTACACCTTC. Residues: CASSPSGQGYGYTF.

The V and J genes are TRBV2 and TRBJ2-5, with 7 bases matching TRBD2. Germline values: CDR1 SNHLY, CDR2 FYNNEI. There are 12 residues in the CDR3. Trimming took 8 bases from V and 4 from J; bases not matched to a gene: 4. CDR3 sequence (DNA): TGTGCCAGCGGTGGCGGGGGAGAGACCCAGTACTTC. Translation: CASGGGGETQYF.

The CDR3 DNA reads TGTGCCAGCAGCCCCATTCGAGAAAGTGGCTACACCTTC. Its protein is CASSPIRESGYTF. V is TRBV27 and J is TRBJ1-2; no firm D call. Germline V lookup: CDR1 MNHEY, CDR2 SMNVEV (reference sequence). Trimming left V 6 bases short and J 7 bases short, with 15 bases between. The CDR3 sequence is 13 residues long.

The rearrangement links TRBV9 to TRBJ1-2; TRBD1 matches at 11 bases. Germline lookup yields CDR1 SGDLS and CDR2 YYNGEE. V lost 0 bases and J lost 7; bases outside the gene matches: 8. CDR3 length: 16 residues. Here the CDR3 reads CASSVAPRTGGGGYTF. The CDR3 nucleotides read TGTGCCAGCAGCGTAGCTCCCCGGACAGGGGGCGGTGGCTACACCTTC.

The chain links TRBV19 to TRBJ1-2; D uncertain. Germline values: CDR1 LNHDA, CDR2 SQIVND (reference sequence). The CDR3 sequence is 13 residues long. V was shortened by 1 base and J by 6 bases, with 9 bases between the two germline ends. The CDR3 DNA is TGTGCCAGTAGTATAGGGGCCGGGGATGGCTACACCTTC. Residues: CASSIGAGDGYTF.

The chain combines TRBV6-6 with TRBJ1-4, with 9 bases aligning to TRBD1. Germline CDR1 is MNHNY and CDR2 is SVGAGI (reference sequence). The length of the CDR3 is 14 residues. Losses at the gene ends were 0 bases for V and 7 bases for J; bases not matched to a gene: 0. CDR3 sequence: CASSYSDRGEKLFF. CDR3 coding DNA: TGTGCCAGCAGTTACTCGGACAGGGGTGAAAAACTGTTTTTT.

The V call is TRBV5-1, the J call TRBJ2-7; maybe TRBD1 (6 bases). Germline-derived CDR1 and CDR2 are SGHRS and YFSETQ. V dropped 1 base and J dropped 3 bases, with 11 bases sitting between them. This CDR3 comprises 14 residues. The CDR3 loop reads CASSLSGQNYEQYF. The CDR3 coding sequence is TGCGCCAGCAGCTTGAGCGGACAGAACTACGAGCAGTACTTC.

The V gene is TRBV7-2, the J gene TRBJ2-1; maybe TRBD2 (6 bases). CDR3 length: 15 amino acids. V lost 4 bases to trimming and J lost 9 bases, with 19 bases between them. CDR1 and CDR2 (germline): SGHTA, FQGNSA. The CDR3 loop is CASSSRDFISGEQFF. CDR3 sequence (DNA): TGTGCCAGCAGCTCCCGGGACTTTATTTCAGGTGAGCAGTTCTTC.

V usage is TRBV29-1 and J usage is TRBJ2-2; 9 positions match TRBD2. The CDR3 length is 15 residues. Germline CDR1 reads SQVTM; CDR2 reads ANQGSEA. V was clipped by 6 bases and J by 7 bases; unmatched bases: 12. The DNA of the CDR3 is TGCAGCGTCTCCTGGGGCGGGAGGGCCGACGGGGAGCTGTTTTTT. This gives the protein CSVSWGGRADGELFF.

The chain couples TRBV25-1 to TRBJ2-2, with a possible D match to TRBD1 (5 bases). V gave up 2 bases and J gave up 3 bases, with 7 bases separating them. CDR3 length equals 14 residues. The germline gives CDR1 MGHDK, CDR2 SYGVNS. The CDR3 region has the DNA TGTGCCAGCAGTGAACAGGGCCACACCGGGGAGCTGTTTTTT. It specifies CASSEQGHTGELFF.

The V gene is TRBV19, the J gene TRBJ1-1, with D possibly being TRBD1 (5 bases). The CDR3 has 13 residues. Germline values: CDR1 LNHDA, CDR2 SQIVND (reference sequence). V lost 4 bases, J lost 4 bases, and 10 bases lay in between. The CDR3 bases are TGTGCCAGTAGTAACTTCCAGGGCACTGAAGCTTTCTTT. Residues: CASSNFQGTEAFF. Combining the CDR3 with reference TRBV19 and TRBJ1-1 gives the whole variable domain DGGITQSPKYLFRKEGQNVTLSCEQNLNHDAMYWYRQDPGQGLRLIYYSQIVNDFQKGDIAEGYSVSREKKESFPLTVTSAQKNPTAFYLCASSNFQGTEAFFGQGTRLTVV.

In this sample, this clone turned up once. The V call is TRBV5-1, the J call TRBJ1-5; possibly TRBD1 for D (5 bases). Germline V gives CDR1 SGHRS, CDR2 YFSETQ. V shed 0 bases and J shed 5 bases, with 9 bases lying between them. CDR3 length: 14 residues. This CDR3 is CASSLGGGDQPQHF. CDR3 DNA: TGCGCCAGCAGCTTGGGGGGGGGTGATCAGCCCCAGCATTTT. Based on the CDR3 plus reference TRBV5-1 and TRBJ1-5, the full variable domain is KAGVTQTPRYLIKTRGQQVTLSCSPISGHRSVSWYQQTPGQGLQFLFEYFSETQRNKGNFPGRFSGRQFSNSRSEMNVSTLELGDSALYLCASSLGGGDQPQHFGDGTRLSIL.

This clone was counted a few times. The gene calls are TRBV7-2 and TRBJ1-1; D is uncertain. Between the trimmed V and J ends, which lost 2 bases and 0 bases, there was a span of 7 bases. Looked up from germline, CDR1 is SGHTA and CDR2 is FQGNSA. This CDR3 has 14 residues. The CDR3: CASSLLVMNTEAFF. DNA of the CDR3: TGTGCCAGCAGCTTACTAGTGATGAACACTGAAGCTTTCTTT.

The V and J genes are TRBV10-3 and TRBJ2-3; 10 positions match TRBD2. With 3 bases clipped from V and 2 bases from J, the junction kept 2 bases outside the gene matches. CDR1 and CDR2 from the germline V gene are ENHRY and SYGVKD. The CDR3 is 15 residues long. The CDR3 bases are TGTGCCATCAGTGATAGCGGGAGGCCCACAGATACGCAGTATTTT. Its translation is CAISDSGRPTDTQYF.

The genes are TRBV19 and TRBJ2-3; 8 bases are a match to TRBD2. CDR1 is LNHDA, CDR2 SQIVND, per germline (reference sequence). J gave up 5 bases and V 0 bases, and 10 bases lay outside the gene matches. The CDR3 has 17 amino acids. CDR3 in DNA: TGTGCCAGTAGTATAGATCTAATAGCGGGGACGAGAGATACGCAGTATTTT. Encoded protein: CASSIDLIAGTRDTQYF.

The rearrangement joins TRBV6-5 to TRBJ1-4; 9 nucleotides match TRBD1. V was clipped by 6 bases and J by 8 bases; unmatched bases: 7. The germline gives CDR1 MNHEY, CDR2 SVGAGI. The CDR3 runs 14 residues. The CDR3 loop is CASRSGTGTEKLFF. In nucleotides, the CDR3 is TGTGCCAGCAGATCCGGGACAGGGACAGAAAAACTGTTTTTT.

The J gene is TRBJ2-4, the V gene TRBV29-1; TRBD1 matches 10 bases. Unmatched junction bases numbered 1, after V lost 4 bases and J lost 7 bases. Germline V CDR1 and CDR2: SQVTM, ANQGSEA. This CDR3 region has 12 residues. CDR3 coding DNA: TGCAGCGTTGGACAGGGGGCGAACATTCAGTACTTC. It yields the protein CSVGQGANIQYF.

The chain employs TRBV5-6 and TRBJ1-5; TRBD1 is a possible D gene (5 bases). V lost 2 bases to trimming and J lost 7 bases, with 13 bases between them. This CDR3 contains 14 residues. The germline gives CDR1 SGHDT, CDR2 YYEEEE. CDR3 loop: CASSLGRVGQPQHF. The DNA of the CDR3 is TGTGCCAGCAGCTTAGGCAGGGTGGGACAGCCCCAGCATTTT.

This chain connects TRBV3-1 (or the pseudogene TRBV3-2) to TRBJ1-4; 7 bases fit TRBD1. This CDR3 has 15 amino acids. The germline gives CDR1 LGHDT, CDR2 YNNKEL (reference sequence). Trimming at V came to 4 bases and at J to 6 bases, leaving 8 bases not matched to a gene. The DNA of the CDR3 is TGTGCCAGCAGCCCATCGACAGGGTTGTATGAAAAACTGTTTTTT. Its protein product is CASSPSTGLYEKLFF.